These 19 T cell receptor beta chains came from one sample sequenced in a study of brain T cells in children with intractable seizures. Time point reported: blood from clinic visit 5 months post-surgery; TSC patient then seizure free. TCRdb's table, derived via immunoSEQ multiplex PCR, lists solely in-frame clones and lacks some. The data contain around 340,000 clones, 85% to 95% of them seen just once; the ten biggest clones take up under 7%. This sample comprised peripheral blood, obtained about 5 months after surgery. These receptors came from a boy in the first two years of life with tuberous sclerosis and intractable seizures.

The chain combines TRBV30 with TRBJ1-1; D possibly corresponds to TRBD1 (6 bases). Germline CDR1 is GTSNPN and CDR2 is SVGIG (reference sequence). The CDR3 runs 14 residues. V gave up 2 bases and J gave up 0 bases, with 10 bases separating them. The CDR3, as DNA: TGTGCCTGGAGTTTCGGACAGCTGAACACTGAAGCTTTCTTT. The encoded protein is CAWSFGQLNTEAFF.

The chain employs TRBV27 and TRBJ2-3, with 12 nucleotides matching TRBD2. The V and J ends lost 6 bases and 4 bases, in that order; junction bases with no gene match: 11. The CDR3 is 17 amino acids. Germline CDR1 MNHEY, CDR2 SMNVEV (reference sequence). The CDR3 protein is CASRPLAGGLSPDTQYF. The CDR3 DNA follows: TGTGCCAGCAGGCCCCTAGCGGGGGGGCTCTCCCCAGATACGCAGTATTTT.

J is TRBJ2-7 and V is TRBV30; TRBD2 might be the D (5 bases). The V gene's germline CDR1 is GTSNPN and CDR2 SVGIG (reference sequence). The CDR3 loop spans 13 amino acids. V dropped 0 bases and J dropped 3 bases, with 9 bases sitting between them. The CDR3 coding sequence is TGTGCCTGGAGTGTTAGCGCGAACTACGAGCAGTACTTC. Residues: CAWSVSANYEQYF.

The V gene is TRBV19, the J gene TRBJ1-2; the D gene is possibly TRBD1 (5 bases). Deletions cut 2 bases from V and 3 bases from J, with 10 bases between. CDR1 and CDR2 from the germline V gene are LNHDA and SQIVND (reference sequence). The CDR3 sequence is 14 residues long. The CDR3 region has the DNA TGTGCCAGTAGTATACCCGACAGCCACTATGGCTACACCTTC. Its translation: CASSIPDSHYGYTF.

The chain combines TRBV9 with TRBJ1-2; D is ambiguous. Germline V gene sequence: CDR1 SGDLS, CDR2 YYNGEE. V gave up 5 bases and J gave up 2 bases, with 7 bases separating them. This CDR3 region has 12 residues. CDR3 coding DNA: TGTGCCAGCAGTGGAGGGAACTATGGCTACACCTTC. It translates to CASSGGNYGYTF. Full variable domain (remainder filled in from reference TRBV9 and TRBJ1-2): DSGVTQTPKHLITATGQRVTLRCSPRSGDLSVYWYQQSLDQGLQFLIQYYNGEERAKGNILERFSAQQFPDLHSELNLSSLELGDSALYFCASSGGNYGYTFGSGTRLTVV.

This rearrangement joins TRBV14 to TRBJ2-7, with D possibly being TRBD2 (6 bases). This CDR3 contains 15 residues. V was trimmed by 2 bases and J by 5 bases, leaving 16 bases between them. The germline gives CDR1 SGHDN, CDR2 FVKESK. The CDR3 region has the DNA TGTGCCAGCAGCCAACGGGACTCCCTTTGGGACGAGCAGTACTTC. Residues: CASSQRDSLWDEQYF.

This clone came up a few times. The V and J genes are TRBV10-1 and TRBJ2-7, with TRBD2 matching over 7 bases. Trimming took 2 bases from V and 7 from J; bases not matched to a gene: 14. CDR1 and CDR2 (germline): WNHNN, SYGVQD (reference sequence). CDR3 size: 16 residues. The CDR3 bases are TGCGCCAGCAGTGAGACACGACTAGCTCCGGTTGGGGAGCAGTACTTC. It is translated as CASSETRLAPVGEQYF.

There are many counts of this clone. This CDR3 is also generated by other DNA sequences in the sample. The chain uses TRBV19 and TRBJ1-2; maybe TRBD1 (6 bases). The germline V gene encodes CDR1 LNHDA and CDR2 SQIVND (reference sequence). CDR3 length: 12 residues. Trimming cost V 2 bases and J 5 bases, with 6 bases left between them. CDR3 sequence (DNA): TGTGCCAGTAGTATACAGGGGTATGGCTACACCTTC. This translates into CASSIQGYGYTF.

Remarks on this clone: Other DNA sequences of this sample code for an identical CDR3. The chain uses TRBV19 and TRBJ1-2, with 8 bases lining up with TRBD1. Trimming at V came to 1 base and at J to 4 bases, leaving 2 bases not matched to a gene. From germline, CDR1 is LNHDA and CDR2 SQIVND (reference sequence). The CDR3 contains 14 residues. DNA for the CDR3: TGTGCCAGTAGTATAGGCCAGGGGGCCTATGGCTACACCTTC. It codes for CASSIGQGAYGYTF. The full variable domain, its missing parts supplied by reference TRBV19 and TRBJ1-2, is DGGITQSPKYLFRKEGQNVTLSCEQNLNHDAMYWYRQDPGQGLRLIYYSQIVNDFQKGDIAEGYSVSREKKESFPLTVTSAQKNPTAFYLCASSIGQGAYGYTFGSGTRLTVV.

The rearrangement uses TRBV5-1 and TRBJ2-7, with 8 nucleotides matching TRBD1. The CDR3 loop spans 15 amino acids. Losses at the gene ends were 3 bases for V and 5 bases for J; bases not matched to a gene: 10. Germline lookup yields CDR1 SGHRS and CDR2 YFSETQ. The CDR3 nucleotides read TGCGCCAGCAGCTCATTCGGACAGGGTCGCGACGAGCAGTACTTC. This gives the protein CASSSFGQGRDEQYF.

CDR3 residues: CASSITGTVAYEQYF. The CDR3 DNA sequence: TGCGCCAGCAGCATCACCGGGACTGTAGCCTACGAGCAGTACTTC. This chain joins TRBV5-1 and TRBJ2-7; D is possibly TRBD2 (6 bases). Germline V gene data show CDR1 as SGHRS and CDR2 as YFSETQ. Between the trimmed V and J ends, which lost 4 bases and 2 bases, there was a span of 16 bases. The CDR3 is made up of 15 amino acids. Full variable domain (remainder filled in from reference TRBV5-1 and TRBJ2-7): KAGVTQTPRYLIKTRGQQVTLSCSPISGHRSVSWYQQTPGQGLQFLFEYFSETQRNKGNFPGRFSGRQFSNSRSEMNVSTLELGDSALYLCASSITGTVAYEQYFGPGTRLTVT.

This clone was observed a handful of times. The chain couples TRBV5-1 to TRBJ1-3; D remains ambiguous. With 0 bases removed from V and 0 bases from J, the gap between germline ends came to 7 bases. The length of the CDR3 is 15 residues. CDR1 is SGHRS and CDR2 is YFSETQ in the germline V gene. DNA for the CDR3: TGCGCCAGCAGCTTGGTCTCAGGCTCTGGAAACACCATATATTTT. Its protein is CASSLVSGSGNTIYF.

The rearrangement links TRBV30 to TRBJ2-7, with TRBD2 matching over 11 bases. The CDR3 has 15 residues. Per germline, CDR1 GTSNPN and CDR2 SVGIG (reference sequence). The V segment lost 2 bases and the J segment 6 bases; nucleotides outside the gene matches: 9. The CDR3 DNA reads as TGTGCCTGGAGTTCTAGACTAGCGGGATCGATCGAGCAGTACTTC. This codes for CAWSSRLAGSIEQYF.

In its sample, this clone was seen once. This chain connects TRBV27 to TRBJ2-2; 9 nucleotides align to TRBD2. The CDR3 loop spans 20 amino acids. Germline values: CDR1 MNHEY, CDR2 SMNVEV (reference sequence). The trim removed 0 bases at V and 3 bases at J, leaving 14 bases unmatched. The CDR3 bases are TGTGCCAGCAGTTTATCACCCCCCTTGAGAGTAGCGGGAGACACCGGGGAGCTGTTTTTT. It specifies CASSLSPPLRVAGDTGELFF.

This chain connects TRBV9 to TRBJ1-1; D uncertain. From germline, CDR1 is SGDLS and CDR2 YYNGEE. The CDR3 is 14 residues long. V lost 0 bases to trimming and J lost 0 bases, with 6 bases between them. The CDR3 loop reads CASSVGKMNTEAFF. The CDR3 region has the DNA TGTGCCAGCAGCGTAGGAAAAATGAACACTGAAGCTTTCTTT.

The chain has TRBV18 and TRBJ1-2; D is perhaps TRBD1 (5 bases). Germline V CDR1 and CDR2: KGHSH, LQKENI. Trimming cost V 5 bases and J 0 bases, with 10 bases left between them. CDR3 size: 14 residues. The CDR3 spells CASSTGTANYGYTF. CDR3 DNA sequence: TGTGCCAGCTCAACCGGGACGGCTAACTATGGCTACACCTTC.

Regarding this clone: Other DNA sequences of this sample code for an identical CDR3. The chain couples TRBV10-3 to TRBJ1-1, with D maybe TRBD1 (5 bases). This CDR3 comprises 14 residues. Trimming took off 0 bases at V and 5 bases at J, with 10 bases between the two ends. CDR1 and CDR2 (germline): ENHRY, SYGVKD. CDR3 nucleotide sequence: TGTGCCATCAGTGAGTCTCGGCAGGGAACTGAAGCTTTCTTT. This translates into CAISESRQGTEAFF.

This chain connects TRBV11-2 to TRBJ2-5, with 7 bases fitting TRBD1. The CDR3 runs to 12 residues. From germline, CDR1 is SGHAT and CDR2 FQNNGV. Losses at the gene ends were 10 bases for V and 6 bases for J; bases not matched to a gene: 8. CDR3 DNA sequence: TGTGCCACCGAAGGCAGGGGGAAGACCCAGTACTTC. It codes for CATEGRGKTQYF.

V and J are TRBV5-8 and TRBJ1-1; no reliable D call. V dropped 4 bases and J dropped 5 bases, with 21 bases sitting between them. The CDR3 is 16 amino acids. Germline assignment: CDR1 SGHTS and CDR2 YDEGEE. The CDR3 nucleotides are TGTGCCAGCAGCCCCCGGGGTATAGGGCGATCAACTGAAGCTTTCTTT. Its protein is CASSPRGIGRSTEAFF.